This T cell receptor beta chain derives from a study of CD8 T cells in Susac syndrome. Roughly 0.45 to 1 ug RNA was reverse transcribed with random hexamers. immunoSEQ multiplex PCR amplified TCR beta CDR3 across 54 Vbeta, 13 Jbeta. Using its own MiXCR run on the immunoSEQ multiplex PCR reads, TCRdb lists one record per CDR3 protein. The data contain about 150,000 distinct CDR3 sequences, just under 97% of them singletons. The CDR3 runs 16 residues. In germline, CDR1 is SGHDT, CDR2 YYEEEE. The V end lost 0 bases, the J end lost 1 base, and 12 bases lay between the germline ends. In blood CD8+ and CD4+ T cells, TCR beta underwent sequencing. TEMRA cells were FACS-enriched, while CD8+ and CD4+ T cells were negatively isolated.

This TCR was recovered from a human donor with multiple sclerosis. Sample: CD8+ T cells from PBMCs. This chain joins TRBV5-6 and TRBJ2-3; D is possibly TRBD1 or TRBD2 (5 bases each). The CDR3 DNA is TGTGCCAGCAGCTTGGTAGATGGGGGAGGCACAGATACGCAGTATTTT. It codes for CASSLVDGGGTDTQYF.